The TCR beta chain described here comes from a study of T cell responses to AZD1222 COVID-19 vaccine. Study-wide results and caveats: Clonal diversity may have been underestimated in mostly white British donors.

Analysis merged second doses at about 4 or about 12 weeks. About this clone: Its specificity is not known.

Libraries were prepared by immunoSEQ multiplex PCR; TCRdb keeps only in-frame clonotypes and omits some of them. The sample includes about 150,000 clones, around nine tenths of them seen just once. V lost 2 bases and J 13 bases, leaving 15 bases between the germline ends. Germline values: CDR1 GTSNPN, CDR2 SVGIG (reference sequence). This CDR3 comprises 12 residues. The sample here was peripheral blood, taken 28 days after the second AZD1222 dose. This chain joins TRBV30 and TRBJ2-1; D uncertain. This sequence originates from an adult who received the AZD1222 COVID-19 vaccine. This CDR3 reads CAWSQPGLHQFF. CDR3 bases: TGTGCCTGGAGTCAACCGGGTCTTCACCAGTTCTTC. Full variable domain (outside the CDR3, taken from reference TRBV30 and TRBJ2-1): SQTIHQWPATLVQPVGSPLSLECTVEGTSNPNLYWYRQAAGRGLQLLFYSVGIGQISSEVPQNLSASRPQDRQFILSSKKLLLSDSGFYLCAWSQPGLHQFFGPGTRLTVL.